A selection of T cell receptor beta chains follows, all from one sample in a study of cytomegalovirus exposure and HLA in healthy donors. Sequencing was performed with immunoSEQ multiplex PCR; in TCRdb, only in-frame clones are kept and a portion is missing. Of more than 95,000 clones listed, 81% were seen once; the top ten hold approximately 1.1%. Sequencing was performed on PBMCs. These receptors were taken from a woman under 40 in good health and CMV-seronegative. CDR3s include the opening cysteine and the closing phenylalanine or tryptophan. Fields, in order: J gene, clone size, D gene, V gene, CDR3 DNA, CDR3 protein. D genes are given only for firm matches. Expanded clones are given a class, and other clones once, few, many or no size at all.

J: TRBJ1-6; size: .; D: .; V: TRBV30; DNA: TGTGCCTGGAGTGTACGGGGTTATAATTCACCCCTCCACTTT; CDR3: CAWSVRGYNSPLHF
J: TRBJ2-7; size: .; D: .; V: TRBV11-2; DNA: TGTGCCAGCAGCTACGGACAGAACGAGCAGTACTTC; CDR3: CASSYGQNEQYF
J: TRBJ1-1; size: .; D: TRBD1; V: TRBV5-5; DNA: TGTGCCAGCAGCGGGGGACAGTGGAACACTGAAGCTTTCTTT; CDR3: CASSGGQWNTEAFF
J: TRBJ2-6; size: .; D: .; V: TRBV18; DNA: TGTGCCAGCTCACCGTTTGTTGGAGCCGGGGCCAACGTCCTGACTTTC; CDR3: CASSPFVGAGANVLTF
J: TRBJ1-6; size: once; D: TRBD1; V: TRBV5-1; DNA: TGCGCCAGCAGCTTGGGAGCAGGGGGCGATTCACCCCTCCGCTTT; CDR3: CASSLGAGGDSPLRF
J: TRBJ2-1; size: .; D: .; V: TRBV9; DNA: TGTGCCAGCAGCCTCCAGGAGGACTCCTACAATGAGCAGTTCTTC; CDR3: CASSLQEDSYNEQFF
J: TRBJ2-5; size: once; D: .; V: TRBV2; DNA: TGTGCCAGCAGTGATCTAGCGGAGACCCAGTACTTC; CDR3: CASSDLAETQYF
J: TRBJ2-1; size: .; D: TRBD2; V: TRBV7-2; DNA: TGTGCCAGCAGCTTAGCGCTACTAGCGGGAGTGTGGTTCTTC; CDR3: CASSLALLAGVWFF
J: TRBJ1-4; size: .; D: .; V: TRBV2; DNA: TGTGCCAGCAGAAGCGAATTTAATGAAAAACTGTTTTTT; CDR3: CASRSEFNEKLFF
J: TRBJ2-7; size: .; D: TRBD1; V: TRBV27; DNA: TGTGCCAGCAGTTTGGACAGGGGTATCTACGAGCAGTACTTC; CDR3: CASSLDRGIYEQYF
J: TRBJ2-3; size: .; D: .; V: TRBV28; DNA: TGTGCCAGCAGTTTGGGGGGGCAAACAGATACGCAGTATTTT; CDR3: CASSLGGQTDTQYF
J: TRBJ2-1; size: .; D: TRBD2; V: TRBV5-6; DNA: TGTGCCAGCACCAGGCGGGGGGGATACTACAATGAGCAGTTCTTC; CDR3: CASTRRGGYYNEQFF
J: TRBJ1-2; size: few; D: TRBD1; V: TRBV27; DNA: TGTGCCAGCAGTTCAGAGACAGGGTATGGCTACACCTTC; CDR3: CASSSETGYGYTF
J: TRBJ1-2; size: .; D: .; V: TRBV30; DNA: TGTGCCTGGTCGGGAGGCCCGAGGGGGGATGGCTACACCTTC; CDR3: CAWSGGPRGDGYTF
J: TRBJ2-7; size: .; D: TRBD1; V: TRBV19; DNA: TGTGCCAGCCAGAATATAGGGGGCAATTCCTACGAGCAGTACTTC; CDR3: CASQNIGGNSYEQYF
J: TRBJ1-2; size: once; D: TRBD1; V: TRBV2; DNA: TGTGCCAGCACCCGGGACAGGGAGAGCTATGGCTACACCTTC; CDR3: CASTRDRESYGYTF
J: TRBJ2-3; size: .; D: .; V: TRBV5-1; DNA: TGCGCCAGCAGCTTGGTTAGTGTAACAGATACGCAGTATTTT; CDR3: CASSLVSVTDTQYF
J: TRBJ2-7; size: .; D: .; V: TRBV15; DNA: TGTGCCACCAGCAGGGGCTCCGTCCCATCTTTCGAGCAGTACTTC; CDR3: CATSRGSVPSFEQYF
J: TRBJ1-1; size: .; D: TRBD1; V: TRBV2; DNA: TGTGCCAGCAGTGGCAGGCCGGGACAGGGGGACACTGAAGCTTTCTTT; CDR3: CASSGRPGQGDTEAFF
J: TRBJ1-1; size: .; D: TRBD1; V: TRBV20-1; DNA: TGCAGTGCTCGGACAGGGGCTGAAGCTTTCTTT; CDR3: CSARTGAEAFF
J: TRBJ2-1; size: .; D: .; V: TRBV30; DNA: TGTGCCTCCGCCAGGGACTCCTACAATGAGCAGTTCTTC; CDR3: CASARDSYNEQFF
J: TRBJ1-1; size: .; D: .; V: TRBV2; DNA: TGTGCCAGCAATCAGCAGGGAGGTACTGAAGCTTTCTTT; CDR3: CASNQQGGTEAFF
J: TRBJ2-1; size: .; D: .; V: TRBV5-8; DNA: TGTGCCAGCAGCTTGGGGGGGCAGAATGAGCAGTTCTTC; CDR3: CASSLGGQNEQFF
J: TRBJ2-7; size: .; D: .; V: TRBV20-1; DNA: TGCAGTGCAATGGACAAGTACGAGCAGTACTTC; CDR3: CSAMDKYEQYF
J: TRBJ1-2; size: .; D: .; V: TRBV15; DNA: TGTGCCACCAGCACCCGAAGGTCAGGGTTCGGTGATCCTGGCTACACCTTC; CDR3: CATSTRRSGFGDPGYTF
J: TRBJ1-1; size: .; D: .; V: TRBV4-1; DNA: TGCGCCAGCAGCCAAGGAGGCATAGGGGGTACTGAAGCTTTCTTT; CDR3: CASSQGGIGGTEAFF
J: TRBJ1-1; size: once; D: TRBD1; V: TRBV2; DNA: TGTGCCAGCACCCAAACGGGACAGGGCTTTGCGAACACTGAAGCTTTCTTT; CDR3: CASTQTGQGFANTEAFF
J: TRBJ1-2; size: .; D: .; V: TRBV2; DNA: TGTGCCAGCAGTGGCCAGGGCTCCAACTATGGCTACACCTTC; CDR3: CASSGQGSNYGYTF
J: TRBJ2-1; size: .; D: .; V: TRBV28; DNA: TGTGCCAGCAGTTTCTTCGGGACATATGCCTACAATGAGCAGTTCTTC; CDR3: CASSFFGTYAYNEQFF
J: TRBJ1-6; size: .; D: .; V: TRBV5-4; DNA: TGTGCCAGCAGTTCCCGGGGGGGAGGGAGCTCCTATAATTCACCCCTCCACTTT; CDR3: CASSSRGGGSSYNSPLHF
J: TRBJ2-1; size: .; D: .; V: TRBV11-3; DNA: TGTGCCAGCAGCTTATCCGGACGAGTGGGAGGTCAGGATGAGCAGTTCTTC; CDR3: CASSLSGRVGGQDEQFF
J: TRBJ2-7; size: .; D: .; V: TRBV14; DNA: TGTGCCAGCAGCCTGGGGCTGACCTACGAGCAGTACTTC; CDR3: CASSLGLTYEQYF
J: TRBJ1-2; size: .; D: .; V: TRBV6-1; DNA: TGTGCCAGCAACCGGGACATCTATGGCTACACCTTC; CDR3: CASNRDIYGYTF
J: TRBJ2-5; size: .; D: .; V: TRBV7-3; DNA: TGTGCCAGCAGCTTAAATCAGCAAGAGACCCAGTACTTC; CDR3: CASSLNQQETQYF
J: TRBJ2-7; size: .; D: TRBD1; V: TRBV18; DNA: TGTGCCAGCTCACCACGAGCAGGGGGAACCCCCTACGAGCAGTACTTC; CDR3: CASSPRAGGTPYEQYF
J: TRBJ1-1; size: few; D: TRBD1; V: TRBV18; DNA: TGTGCCAGCTCAGATAACAGGGGATCCACTGAAGCTTTCTTT; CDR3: CASSDNRGSTEAFF
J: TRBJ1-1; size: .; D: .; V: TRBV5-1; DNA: TGCGCCAGCAGCTTATCTAACAGGGTTATGAACACTGAAGCTTTCTTT; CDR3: CASSLSNRVMNTEAFF
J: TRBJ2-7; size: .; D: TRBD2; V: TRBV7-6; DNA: TGTGCCAGCAGCTTAGCGCGGGAGAAGGGGAACGAGCAGTACTTC; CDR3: CASSLAREKGNEQYF
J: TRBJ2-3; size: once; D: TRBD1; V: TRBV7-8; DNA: TGTGCCAGCAGCTTAAGGGACAGCAGCACAGATACGCAGTATTTT; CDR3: CASSLRDSSTDTQYF
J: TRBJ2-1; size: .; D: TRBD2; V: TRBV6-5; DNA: TGTGCCAGCAGTTACTACGGGGGGGATCTTCAGTTCTTC; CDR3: CASSYYGGDLQFF
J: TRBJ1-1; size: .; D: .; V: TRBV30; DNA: TGTGCCTGGAGTGCCCCGGGGACACCGAACACTGAAGCTTTCTTT; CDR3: CAWSAPGTPNTEAFF
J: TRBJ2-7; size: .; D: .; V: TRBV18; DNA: TGTGCCAGCTCACCACATCGGGAGAACGAGCAGTACTTC; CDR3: CASSPHRENEQYF
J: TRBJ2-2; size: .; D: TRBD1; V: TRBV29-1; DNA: TGCAGCGTTGGGGCCGGGACAGTGAACACCGGGGAGCTGTTTTTT; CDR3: CSVGAGTVNTGELFF
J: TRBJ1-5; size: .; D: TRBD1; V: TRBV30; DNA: TGTGCCTGGAGTGCACTGACAGGGGAATCCAATCAGCCCCAGCATTTT; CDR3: CAWSALTGESNQPQHF
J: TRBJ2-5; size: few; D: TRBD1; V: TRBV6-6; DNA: TGTGCCAGCAGACGGACAGGGGGGGAGACCCAGTACTTC; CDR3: CASRRTGGETQYF
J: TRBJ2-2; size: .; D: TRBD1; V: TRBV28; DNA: TGTGCCAGCAGAGTCCTCGTCACAGGGGGCCGTAACACCGGGGAGCTGTTTTTT; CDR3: CASRVLVTGGRNTGELFF
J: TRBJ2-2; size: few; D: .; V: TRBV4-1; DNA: TGCGCCAGCAGCCAAGTTTTGGAGCGGGTCGGGGAGCTGTTTTTT; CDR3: CASSQVLERVGELFF
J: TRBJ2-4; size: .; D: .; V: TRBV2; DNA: TGTGCCAGCGCAGGCCAAAAAAACATTCAGTACTTC; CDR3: CASAGQKNIQYF
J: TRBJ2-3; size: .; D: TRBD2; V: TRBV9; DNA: TGTGCCAGCAGCCCTGGACTAGCGGGCTTAGATACGCAGTATTTT; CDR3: CASSPGLAGLDTQYF
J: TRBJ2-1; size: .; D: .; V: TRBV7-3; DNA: TGTGCCAGCAGCTCGGTCGGTAATGAGCAGTTCTTC; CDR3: CASSSVGNEQFF